The next 20 T cell receptor beta chains were all read from a single sample in a study of shared clonotypes between healthy human individuals. Profiling relied on immunoSEQ multiplex PCR, and the TCRdb table lists in-frame clones only, not all of them. The table includes over a million clones, more than 95% detected once. Sequencing input: naive CD4+ T cells sorted from blood. The subset denotes: CD45RA+ positively selected. The receptors were sampled from a man aged 30 to 39 in good health.

V is TRBV9 and J is TRBJ2-7; 8 bases map to TRBD1. J gave up 2 bases and V 4 bases, and 11 bases lay outside the gene matches. Germline CDR1 reads SGDLS; CDR2 reads YYNGEE. This CDR3 comprises 16 residues. CDR3 sequence reads: CASSPETGGSAYEQYF. The DNA of the CDR3 is TGTGCCAGCAGCCCAGAAACAGGGGGATCGGCCTACGAGCAGTACTTC. The whole variable domain, remainder taken from reference TRBV9 and TRBJ2-7, is DSGVTQTPKHLITATGQRVTLRCSPRSGDLSVYWYQQSLDQGLQFLIQYYNGEERAKGNILERFSAQQFPDLHSELNLSSLELGDSALYFCASSPETGGSAYEQYFGPGTRLTVT.

The rearrangement links TRBV28 to TRBJ1-2; D is undetermined. The CDR3 has 12 amino acids. Trimming pared 5 bases from V and 4 bases from J, leaving 8 bases between. CDR1 is MDHEN, CDR2 SYDVKM, per germline. CDR3 protein: CASSLIRYGYTF. The DNA of the CDR3 is TGTGCCAGCAGTCTTATCCGCTATGGCTACACCTTC.

This clone was seen once. V usage is TRBV20-1 and J usage is TRBJ2-5; D is uncertain. Germline V gene data show CDR1 as DFQATT and CDR2 as SNEGSKA (reference sequence). V was pared by 4 bases and J by 5 bases, with 8 bases between. The CDR3 has 11 amino acids. The CDR3 here is CSANQLETQYF. The CDR3 nucleotides are TGCAGTGCTAACCAACTGGAGACCCAGTACTTC.

The genes are TRBV10-3 and TRBJ2-2; 7 bases match TRBD2. The length of the CDR3 is 13 residues. Germline-derived CDR1 and CDR2 are ENHRY and SYGVKD. After removal of 10 bases from V and 5 bases from J, the junction contained 7 bases not matched to a gene. This chain's CDR3 is CATGGSSTGELFF. CDR3 in DNA: TGTGCCACGGGAGGCAGTTCAACCGGGGAGCTGTTTTTT.

The rearrangement uses TRBV9 and TRBJ2-2, with D possibly TRBD2 on 5 matching bases. The CDR3 length is 18 residues. Germline values: CDR1 SGDLS, CDR2 YYNGEE. V lost 1 base and J 2 bases, leaving 18 bases between the germline ends. Here the CDR3 DNA reads TGTGCCAGCAGCGTACATCCAAGGGCTAGCTATAACACCGGGGAGCTGTTTTTT. Amino acid sequence: CASSVHPRASYNTGELFF.

This chain uses TRBV7-3 with TRBJ2-1, with 12 bases aligning to TRBD2. Germline V gene lookup returns CDR1 SGHTA and CDR2 FQGTGA. The CDR3 runs 16 residues. The V gene end was trimmed by 3 bases and the J gene end by 3 bases; junction bases not matched to a gene: 3. This CDR3 reads CASSFLAGGNYNEQFF. Written as DNA, the CDR3 is TGTGCCAGCAGCTTCCTAGCGGGAGGGAACTACAATGAGCAGTTCTTC.

V usage is TRBV5-1 and J usage is TRBJ2-7; 8 positions agree with TRBD1. The V segment lost 4 bases and the J segment 4 bases; nucleotides outside the gene matches: 10. The CDR3 has 15 amino acids. The germline gives CDR1 SGHRS, CDR2 YFSETQ. The DNA for the CDR3 is TGCGCCAGCAGCCCGAGGACAGGGTTGGGATACGAGCAGTACTTC. Translating it yields CASSPRTGLGYEQYF.

The chain links TRBV2 to TRBJ2-5; the D gene could be TRBD1 or TRBD2 (5 bases each). CDR3 size: 17 residues. The V end was cut by 2 bases, the J end by 2 bases, with 18 bases between. Germline V CDR1 and CDR2: SNHLY, FYNNEI. The CDR3 loop reads CASSERGRDVVQETQYF. DNA for the CDR3: TGTGCCAGCAGTGAACGGGGCCGGGACGTTGTTCAAGAGACCCAGTACTTC.

This chain links TRBV19 with TRBJ2-1; 11 bases align to TRBD2. Looked up from germline, CDR1 is LNHDA and CDR2 is SQIVND (reference sequence). V shed 5 bases, J shed 8 bases, and the junction held 8 bases outside the gene matches. The CDR3 loop spans 15 amino acids. The CDR3 here is CASSALAGVSDEQFF. CDR3 coding DNA: TGTGCCAGTAGTGCACTAGCGGGAGTATCGGATGAGCAGTTCTTC. Full variable domain (remainder filled in from reference TRBV19 and TRBJ2-1): DGGITQSPKYLFRKEGQNVTLSCEQNLNHDAMYWYRQDPGQGLRLIYYSQIVNDFQKGDIAEGYSVSREKKESFPLTVTSAQKNPTAFYLCASSALAGVSDEQFFGPGTRLTVL.

The J gene is TRBJ1-5, the V gene TRBV7-2, with D possibly being TRBD1 (6 bases). Germline V gene lookup returns CDR1 SGHTA and CDR2 FQGNSA. The CDR3 spans 17 residues. The ends were cut back, 3 bases at V and 7 bases at J, with 22 bases in the middle. CDR3: CASSLNAGGAGGQPQHF. For the CDR3, the DNA is TGTGCCAGCAGCTTGAATGCCGGGGGGGCTGGGGGGCAGCCCCAGCATTTT.

This sequence joins TRBV11-2 and TRBJ1-1; D may be TRBD1 (5 bases). Trimming took off 2 bases at V and 0 bases at J, with 7 bases between the two ends. The CDR3 runs 14 residues. Germline CDR1 reads SGHAT; CDR2 reads FQNNGV. DNA of the CDR3: TGTGCCAGCAGCTTAACACAGGTGAACACTGAAGCTTTCTTT. Protein sequence: CASSLTQVNTEAFF.

V and J are TRBV7-2 and TRBJ2-7; the match to TRBD1 covers 7 bases. Germline values: CDR1 SGHTA, CDR2 FQGNSA. The V gene end was trimmed by 6 bases and the J gene end by 2 bases; junction bases not matched to a gene: 13. The CDR3 runs 16 residues. CDR3 amino acids: CASSTKIRDRAYEQYF. The CDR3 DNA reads as TGTGCCAGCAGTACTAAGATCCGGGACAGAGCCTACGAGCAGTACTTC.

This clone appeared once. The J gene is TRBJ1-2, the V gene TRBV28; the D gene is possibly TRBD1 (6 bases). From germline, CDR1 is MDHEN and CDR2 SYDVKM. The CDR3 sequence is 13 residues long. Trimming stripped 2 bases from V and 8 bases from J, with 12 bases between. Written as DNA, the CDR3 is TGTGCCAGCAGTTTACGGTGGGGGGCAGGCTACACCTTC. Translation: CASSLRWGAGYTF.

This chain connects TRBV11-2 to TRBJ1-5; unclear D gene. The CDR3 spans 13 residues. Germline V gene sequence: CDR1 SGHAT, CDR2 FQNNGV. The germline V and J ends were trimmed by 1 base and 10 bases, with 11 bases remaining between them. CDR3 protein: CASSLGGVGPQHF. CDR3 in DNA: TGTGCCAGCAGCTTAGGGGGAGTGGGACCCCAGCATTTT.

Of note for this clone: Other DNA sequences from this sample encode an identical CDR3 as well. The chain has TRBV18 and TRBJ1-5, with D uncertain. The germline gives CDR1 KGHSH, CDR2 LQKENI. Trimming removed 3 bases from V and 3 bases from J, with 6 bases in between. The CDR3 covers 13 residues. This CDR3 is CASSPLPNQPQHF. The CDR3 region has the DNA TGTGCCAGCTCACCCCTCCCCAATCAGCCCCAGCATTTT.

J is TRBJ2-7 and V is TRBV18; 9 nucleotides line up with TRBD1. Germline V gene lookup returns CDR1 KGHSH and CDR2 LQKENI. The CDR3 covers 13 residues. The J segment lost 7 bases and the V segment lost 3 bases, leaving 4 bases of the junction unmatched. The CDR3 region has the DNA TGTGCCAGCTCACCCGGACAGGGGTTAGAGCAGTACTTC. It is translated as CASSPGQGLEQYF.

This chain connects TRBV28 to TRBJ2-7; D is undetermined. The CDR3 is 13 amino acids. In germline, CDR1 is MDHEN, CDR2 SYDVKM. V was cut by 8 bases and J by 6 bases, with 17 bases left in between. CDR3 bases: TGTGCCAGCGGGTCAGGCCCACCTCTCGAGCAGTACTTC. This gives the protein CASGSGPPLEQYF.

The chain uses TRBV28 and TRBJ1-2, with 7 bases that match TRBD1. After removal of 5 bases from V and 9 bases from J, the junction contained 6 bases not matched to a gene. The CDR3 is 12 amino acids. The germline CDR1 and CDR2 sequences are MDHEN and SYDVKM. CDR3 amino acids: CASSGTGERYTF. The CDR3 DNA sequence: TGTGCCAGCAGTGGCACAGGGGAACGCTACACCTTC.

This chain joins TRBV7-8 and TRBJ2-1, with a weak D call TRBD1 (5 bases). The germline V gene has CDR1 SGHVS and CDR2 FQNEAQ. The V and J ends lost 4 bases and 4 bases respectively, with 11 bases between them. The CDR3 loop spans 14 amino acids. As DNA, the CDR3 is TGTGCCAGCAGCTGGTCAACAGGATACAATGAGCAGTTCTTC. Protein sequence: CASSWSTGYNEQFF.

The gene calls are TRBV7-3 and TRBJ2-7; 8 bases fit TRBD1. V lost 5 bases and J lost 3; bases outside the gene matches: 6. CDR1 and CDR2 (germline): SGHTA, FQGTGA. The CDR3 spans 14 residues. Here the CDR3 DNA reads TGTGCCAGCAGCAAGGACAGGGCCGACTACGAGCAGTACTTC. The encoded protein is CASSKDRADYEQYF.